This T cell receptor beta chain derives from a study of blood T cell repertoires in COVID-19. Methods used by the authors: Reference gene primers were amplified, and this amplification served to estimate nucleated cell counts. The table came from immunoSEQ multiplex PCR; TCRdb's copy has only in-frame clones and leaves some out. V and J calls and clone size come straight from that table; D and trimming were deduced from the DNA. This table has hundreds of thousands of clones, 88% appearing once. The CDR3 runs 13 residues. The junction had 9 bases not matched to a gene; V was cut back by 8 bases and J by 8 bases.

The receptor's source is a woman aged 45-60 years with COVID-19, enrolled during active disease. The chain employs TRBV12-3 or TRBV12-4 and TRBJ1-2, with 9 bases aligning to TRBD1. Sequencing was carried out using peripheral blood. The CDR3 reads CASAPDRGSGYTF. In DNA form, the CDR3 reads TGTGCCAGCGCGCCGGACAGGGGTAGCGGCTACACCTTC.